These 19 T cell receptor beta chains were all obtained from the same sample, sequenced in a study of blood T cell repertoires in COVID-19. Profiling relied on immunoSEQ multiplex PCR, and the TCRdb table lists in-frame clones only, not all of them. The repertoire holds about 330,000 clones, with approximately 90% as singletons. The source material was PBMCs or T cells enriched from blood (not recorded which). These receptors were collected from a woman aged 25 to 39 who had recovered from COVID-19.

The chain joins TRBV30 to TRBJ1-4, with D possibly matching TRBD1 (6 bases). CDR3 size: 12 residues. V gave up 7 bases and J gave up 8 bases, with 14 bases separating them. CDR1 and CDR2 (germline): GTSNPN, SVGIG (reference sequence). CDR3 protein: CASQGREEKLFF. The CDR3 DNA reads TGTGCCTCACAGGGTCGAGAGGAAAAACTGTTTTTT.

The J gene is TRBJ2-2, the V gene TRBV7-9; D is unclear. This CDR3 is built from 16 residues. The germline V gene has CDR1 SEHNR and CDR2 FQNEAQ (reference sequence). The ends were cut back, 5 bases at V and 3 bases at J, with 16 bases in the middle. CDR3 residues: CASSPEVTAYTGELFF. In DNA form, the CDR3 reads TGTGCCAGCAGCCCCGAGGTGACGGCCTACACCGGGGAGCTGTTTTTT.

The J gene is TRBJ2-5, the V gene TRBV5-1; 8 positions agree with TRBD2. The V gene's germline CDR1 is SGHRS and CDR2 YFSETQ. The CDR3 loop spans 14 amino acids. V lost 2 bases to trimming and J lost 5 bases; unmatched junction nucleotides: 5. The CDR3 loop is CASSFGREGETQYF. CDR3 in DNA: TGCGCCAGCAGCTTCGGTCGGGAGGGGGAGACCCAGTACTTC.

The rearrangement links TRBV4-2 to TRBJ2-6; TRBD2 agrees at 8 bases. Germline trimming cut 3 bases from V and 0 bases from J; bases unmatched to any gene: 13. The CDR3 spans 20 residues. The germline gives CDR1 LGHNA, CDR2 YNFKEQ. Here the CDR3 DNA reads TGTGCCAGCAGCCATCCCCCGGCGGGGGGTCGAGCCTCTGGGGCCAACGTCCTGACTTTC. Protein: CASSHPPAGGRASGANVLTF.

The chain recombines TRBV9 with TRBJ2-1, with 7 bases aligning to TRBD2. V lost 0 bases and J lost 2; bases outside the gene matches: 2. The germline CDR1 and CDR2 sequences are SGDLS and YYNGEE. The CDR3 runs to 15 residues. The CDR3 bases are TGTGCCAGCAGCGTAGAGCTAGCGGCCTACAATGAGCAGTTCTTC. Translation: CASSVELAAYNEQFF.

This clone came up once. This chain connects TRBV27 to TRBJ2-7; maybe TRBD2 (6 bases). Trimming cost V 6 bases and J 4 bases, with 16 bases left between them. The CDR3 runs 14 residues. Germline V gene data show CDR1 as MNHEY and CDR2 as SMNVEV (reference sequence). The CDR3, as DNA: TGTGCCAGCAGAGGCGGGGCTTCTTCATACGAGCAGTACTTC. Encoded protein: CASRGGASSYEQYF.

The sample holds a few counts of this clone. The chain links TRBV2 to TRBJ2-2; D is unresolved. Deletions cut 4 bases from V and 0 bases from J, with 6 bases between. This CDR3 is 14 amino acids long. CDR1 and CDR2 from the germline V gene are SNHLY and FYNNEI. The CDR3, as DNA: TGTGCCAGCAGTGTTCTATCGAACACCGGGGAGCTGTTTTTT. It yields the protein CASSVLSNTGELFF.

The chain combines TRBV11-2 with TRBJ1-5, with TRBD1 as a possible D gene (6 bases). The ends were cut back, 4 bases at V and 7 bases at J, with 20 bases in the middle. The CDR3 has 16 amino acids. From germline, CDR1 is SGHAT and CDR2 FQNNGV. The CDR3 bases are TGTGCCAGCAGCTCCAGCACAGGGCCTAGCGGGCAGCCCCAGCATTTT. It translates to CASSSSTGPSGQPQHF.

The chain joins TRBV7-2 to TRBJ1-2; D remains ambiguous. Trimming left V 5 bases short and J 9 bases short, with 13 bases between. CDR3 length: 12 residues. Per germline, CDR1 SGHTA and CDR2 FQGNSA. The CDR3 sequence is CASSPRGERYTF. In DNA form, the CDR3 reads TGTGCCAGCAGCCCGCGGGGAGAACGCTACACCTTC.

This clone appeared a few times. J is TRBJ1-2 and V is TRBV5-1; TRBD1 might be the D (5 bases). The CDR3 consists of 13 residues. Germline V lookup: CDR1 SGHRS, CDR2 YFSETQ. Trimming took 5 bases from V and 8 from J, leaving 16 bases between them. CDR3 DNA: TGCGCCAGCAGTCCTGAGTCGGGGGGAGGCTACACCTTC. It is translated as CASSPESGGGYTF.

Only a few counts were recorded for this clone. DNA of the CDR3: TGTGCCAGCAGAGAGGGACAGGGGTATGAAAAACTGTTTTTT. Residues: CASREGQGYEKLFF. The rearrangement uses TRBV2 and TRBJ1-4, with 10 bases that match TRBD1. The CDR3 has 14 amino acids. CDR1 is SNHLY, CDR2 FYNNEI, per germline. V was pared by 6 bases and J by 6 bases, with 4 bases of the junction left unmatched.

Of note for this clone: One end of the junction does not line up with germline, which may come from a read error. As DNA, the CDR3 is TGTGCCTGGAGGACCCCGGACAGGGCCTACAATTCACCCCTCCACTTT. Residues: CAWRTPDRAYNSPLHF. The chain carries TRBV30 and TRBJ1-6; 8 bases map to TRBD1. Per the germline V gene, CDR1 is GTSNPN and CDR2 is SVGIG (reference sequence). This CDR3 region has 16 residues.

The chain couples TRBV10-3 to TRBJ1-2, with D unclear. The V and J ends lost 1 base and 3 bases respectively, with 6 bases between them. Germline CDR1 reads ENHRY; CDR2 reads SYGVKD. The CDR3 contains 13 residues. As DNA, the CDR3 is TGTGCCATCAGTGAGTTACAGTACTATGGCTACACCTTC. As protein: CAISELQYYGYTF.

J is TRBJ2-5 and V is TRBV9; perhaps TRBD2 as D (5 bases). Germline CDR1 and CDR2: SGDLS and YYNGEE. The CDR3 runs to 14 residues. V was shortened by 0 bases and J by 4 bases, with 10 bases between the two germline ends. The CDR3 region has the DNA TGTGCCAGCAGCGTAGGCGCAGGAGGAGAGACCCAGTACTTC. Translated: CASSVGAGGETQYF.

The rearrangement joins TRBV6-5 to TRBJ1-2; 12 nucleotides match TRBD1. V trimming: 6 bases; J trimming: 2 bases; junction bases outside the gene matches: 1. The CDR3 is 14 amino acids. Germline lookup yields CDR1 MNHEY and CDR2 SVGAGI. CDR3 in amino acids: CASRGTGGNYGYTF. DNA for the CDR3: TGTGCCAGCAGAGGGACAGGGGGCAACTATGGCTACACCTTC.

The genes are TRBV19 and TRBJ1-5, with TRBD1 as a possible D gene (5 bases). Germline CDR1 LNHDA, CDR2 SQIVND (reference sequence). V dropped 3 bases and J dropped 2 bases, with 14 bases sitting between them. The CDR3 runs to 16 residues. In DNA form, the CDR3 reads TGTGCCAGTAGTATCTACCCACAGGATGGCAATCAGCCCCAGCATTTT. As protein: CASSIYPQDGNQPQHF.

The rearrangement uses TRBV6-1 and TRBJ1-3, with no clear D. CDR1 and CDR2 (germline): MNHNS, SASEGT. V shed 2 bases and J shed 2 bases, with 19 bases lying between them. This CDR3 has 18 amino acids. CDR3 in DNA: TGTGCCAGCAGTGAATTTCACGGGATAGGGATTCCTGGAAACACCATATATTTT. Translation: CASSEFHGIGIPGNTIYF.

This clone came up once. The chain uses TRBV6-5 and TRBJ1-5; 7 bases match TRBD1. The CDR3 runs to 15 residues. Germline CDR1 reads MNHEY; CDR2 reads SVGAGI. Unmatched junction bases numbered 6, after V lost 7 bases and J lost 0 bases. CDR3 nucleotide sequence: TGTGCCAGCATTGCCAGGGGGTATAGCAATCAGCCCCAGCATTTT. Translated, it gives CASIARGYSNQPQHF.

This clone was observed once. CDR3 region: CASSLGGRPSSYNEQFF. The CDR3 DNA sequence: TGTGCCAGCAGCTTGGGGGGCCGTCCCAGCTCCTACAATGAGCAGTTCTTC. The chain employs TRBV5-5 and TRBJ2-1, with D maybe TRBD1 (5 bases). This CDR3 spans 17 amino acids. V was shortened by 0 bases and J by 0 bases, with 13 bases between the two germline ends. CDR1 and CDR2 (germline): SGHKS, YYEKEE (reference sequence).